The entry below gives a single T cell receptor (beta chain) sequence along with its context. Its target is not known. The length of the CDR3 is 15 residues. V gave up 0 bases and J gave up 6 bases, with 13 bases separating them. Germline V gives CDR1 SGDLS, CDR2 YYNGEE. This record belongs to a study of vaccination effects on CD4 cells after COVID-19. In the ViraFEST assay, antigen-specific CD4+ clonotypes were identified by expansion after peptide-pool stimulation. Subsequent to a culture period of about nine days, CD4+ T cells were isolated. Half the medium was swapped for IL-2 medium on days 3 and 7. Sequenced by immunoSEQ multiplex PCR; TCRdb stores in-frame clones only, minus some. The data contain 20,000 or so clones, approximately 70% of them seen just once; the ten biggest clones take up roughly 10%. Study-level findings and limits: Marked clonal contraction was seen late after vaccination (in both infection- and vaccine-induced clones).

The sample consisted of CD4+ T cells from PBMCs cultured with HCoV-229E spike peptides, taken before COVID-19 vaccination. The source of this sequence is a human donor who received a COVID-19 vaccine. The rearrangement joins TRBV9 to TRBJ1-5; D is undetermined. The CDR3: CASSVGTLGGQPQHF. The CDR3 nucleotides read TGTGCCAGCAGCGTAGGGACCCTAGGTGGTCAGCCCCAGCATTTT.